These 26 T cell receptor beta chains were all obtained from the same sample, sequenced in a study of blood T cell repertoires in COVID-19. Sequencing used immunoSEQ multiplex PCR; TCRdb keeps in-frame clones, though not all of them. This table has 150,000 to 200,000 clones, roughly 88% appearing once. The sample consisted of PBMCs or T cells enriched from blood (not recorded which). The receptors stem from a man between 65 and 79 years old who had been exposed to COVID-19.

The rearrangement uses TRBV5-5 and TRBJ2-3, with 7 bases aligning to TRBD2. J gave up 1 base and V 2 bases, and 7 bases lay outside the gene matches. Germline values: CDR1 SGHKS, CDR2 YYEKEE (reference sequence). The CDR3 length is 16 residues. The CDR3 sequence is CASSFIAGGRTDTQYF. The CDR3 nucleotides read TGTGCCAGCAGCTTTATAGCGGGCGGTCGCACAGATACGCAGTATTTT. The full variable domain, with the rest looked up from reference TRBV5-5 and TRBJ2-3, is DAGVTQSPTHLIKTRGQQVTLRCSPISGHKSVSWYQQVLGQGPQFIFQYYEKEERGRGNFPDRFSARQFPNYSSELNVNALLLGDSALYLCASSFIAGGRTDTQYFGPGTRLTVL.

This sequence joins TRBV5-1 and TRBJ2-5, with TRBD2 matching over 9 bases. Germline CDR1 and CDR2: SGHRS and YFSETQ. The length of the CDR3 is 13 residues. The V gene end was trimmed by 7 bases and the J gene end by 2 bases; junction bases not matched to a gene: 3. CDR3 coding DNA: TGCGCCAGCCGGACTAGCGAGCAAGAGACCCAGTACTTC. Its protein product is CASRTSEQETQYF.

The rearrangement joins TRBV2 to TRBJ2-3; no definite D call. In germline, CDR1 is SNHLY, CDR2 FYNNEI. The germline V and J ends were trimmed by 7 bases and 0 bases, with 5 bases remaining between them. The CDR3 covers 12 residues. The CDR3 protein is CASTGSTDTQYF. In DNA, the CDR3 is TGTGCCAGCACCGGGAGCACAGATACGCAGTATTTT. Variable domain in full (rest from reference TRBV2 and TRBJ2-3): EPEVTQTPSHQVTQMGQEVILRCVPISNHLYFYWYRQILGQKVEFLVSFYNNEISEKSEIFDDQFSVERPDGSNFTLKIRSTKLEDSAMYFCASTGSTDTQYFGPGTRLTVL.

The chain has TRBV30 and TRBJ1-1; D is ambiguous. The length of the CDR3 is 12 residues. Germline V gene data show CDR1 as GTSNPN and CDR2 as SVGIG (reference sequence). V lost 6 bases and J lost 2, with 10 bases in between. The CDR3 coding sequence is TGTGCCTGTCTAAACCGAAACACTGAAGCTTTCTTT. Translation: CACLNRNTEAFF. The whole variable domain, remainder taken from reference TRBV30 and TRBJ1-1, is SQTIHQWPATLVQPVGSPLSLECTVEGTSNPNLYWYRQAAGRGLQLLFYSVGIGQISSEVPQNLSASRPQDRQFILSSKKLLLSDSGFYLCACLNRNTEAFFGQGTRLTVV.

The rearrangement links TRBV5-1 to TRBJ2-3, with 8 nucleotides matching TRBD2. V trimming: 3 bases; J trimming: 10 bases; junction bases outside the gene matches: 13. Germline V gives CDR1 SGHRS, CDR2 YFSETQ. The CDR3 covers 15 residues. The CDR3 here is CASSSDSGTWRAQYF. The CDR3 nucleotides are TGCGCCAGCAGCTCCGATAGCGGGACATGGAGAGCGCAGTATTTT.

The DNA for the CDR3 is TGTGCCAGCAGTTTAGTGACTAGCGGGAGCAACGAGCAGTACTTC. Translation: CASSLVTSGSNEQYF. The J gene is TRBJ2-7, the V gene TRBV27, with TRBD2 matching over 12 bases. V dropped 2 bases and J dropped 5; count of bases not matched to a gene: 4. CDR3 size: 15 residues. Germline V CDR1 and CDR2: MNHEY, SMNVEV (reference sequence).

The chain is built from TRBV7-2 and TRBJ2-2, with 9 positions matching TRBD1. V shed 4 bases, J shed 4 bases, and the junction held 10 bases outside the gene matches. The CDR3 has 17 residues. The V gene's germline CDR1 is SGHTA and CDR2 FQGNSA. CDR3 sequence: CASSSTDRGVITGELFF. CDR3 DNA sequence: TGTGCCAGCAGCTCGACCGACAGGGGGGTAATCACCGGGGAGCTGTTTTTT. Using reference TRBV7-2 and TRBJ2-2 for the parts outside the CDR3, the full variable domain is GAGVSQSPSNKVTEKGKDVELRCDPISGHTALYWYRQSLGQGLEFLIYFQGNSAPDKSGLPSDRFSAERTGGSVSTLTIQRTQQEDSAVYLCASSSTDRGVITGELFFGEGSRLTVL.

In nucleotides, the CDR3 is TGCGCCAGCAGCTTGAAAGGGCCTCAGCGGCAGGGAGGTTCTGGCAATCAGCCCCAGCATTTT. This encodes CASSLKGPQRQGGSGNQPQHF. The rearrangement uses TRBV5-1 and TRBJ1-5, with D tentatively TRBD1 (5 bases). The ends were cut back, 1 base at V and 2 bases at J, with 28 bases in the middle. Germline V gene data show CDR1 as SGHRS and CDR2 as YFSETQ. The CDR3 runs to 21 residues.

CDR3 nucleotides: TGTGCCAGCAGCCTCCGGGTGGGTTCCGCCGAGCAGTACTTC. Encoded protein: CASSLRVGSAEQYF. The chain has TRBV7-9 and TRBJ2-7; D remains ambiguous. In germline, CDR1 is SEHNR, CDR2 FQNEAQ (reference sequence). V was trimmed by 5 bases and J by 6 bases, leaving 17 bases between them. This CDR3 contains 14 residues.

V is TRBV7-2 and J is TRBJ1-6, with TRBD1 matching over 7 bases. Germline CDR1 reads SGHTA; CDR2 reads FQGNSA. The V segment lost 3 bases and the J segment 7 bases; nucleotides outside the gene matches: 3. CDR3 length: 14 residues. Here the CDR3 reads CASSFRDSNSPLHF. CDR3 coding DNA: TGTGCCAGCAGCTTCCGGGACAGCAATTCACCCCTCCACTTT.

The chain employs TRBV27 and TRBJ1-5, with a possible D match to TRBD1 (6 bases). Per germline, CDR1 MNHEY and CDR2 SMNVEV (reference sequence). V lost 2 bases to trimming and J lost 5 bases, with 13 bases between them. This CDR3 region has 15 residues. CDR3 region: CASSLTGMFDQPQHF. CDR3 in DNA: TGTGCCAGCAGTTTAACAGGGATGTTTGATCAGCCCCAGCATTTT.

The chain has TRBV5-5 and TRBJ2-7, with D unclear. Trimming removed 0 bases from V and 1 base from J, with 8 bases in between. Per the germline V gene, CDR1 is SGHKS and CDR2 is YYEKEE (reference sequence). The CDR3 spans 14 residues. The CDR3 loop is CASSLVGRSYEQYF. CDR3 sequence (DNA): TGTGCCAGCAGCTTGGTCGGCAGGTCCTACGAGCAGTACTTC. Drawing the rest from reference TRBV5-5 and TRBJ2-7, the complete variable domain is DAGVTQSPTHLIKTRGQQVTLRCSPISGHKSVSWYQQVLGQGPQFIFQYYEKEERGRGNFPDRFSARQFPNYSSELNVNALLLGDSALYLCASSLVGRSYEQYFGPGTRLTVT.

The chain joins TRBV11-2 to TRBJ2-5; 10 bases fit TRBD2. The germline CDR1 and CDR2 sequences are SGHAT and FQNNGV. The CDR3 is 14 amino acids. Unmatched junction bases numbered 4, after V lost 4 bases and J lost 5 bases. CDR3 DNA: TGTGCCAGCAGCTCTAGCGGGAGTGGCGAGACCCAGTACTTC. Residues: CASSSSGSGETQYF.

This clone was counted a single time. The V and J genes are TRBV10-3 and TRBJ1-2; no definite D call. Germline V gene lookup returns CDR1 ENHRY and CDR2 SYGVKD. This CDR3 is built from 12 residues. The ends were cut back, 2 bases at V and 6 bases at J, with 7 bases in the middle. The DNA of the CDR3 is TGTGCCATCAGTGAGCCCGGAGATGGCTACACCTTC. As protein: CAISEPGDGYTF.

This sequence joins TRBV27 and TRBJ2-1; maybe TRBD2 (6 bases). This CDR3 comprises 15 residues. Trimming stripped 7 bases from V and 1 base from J, with 14 bases between. Germline assignment: CDR1 MNHEY and CDR2 SMNVEV (reference sequence). The chain's CDR3 is CASMGRGRSYNEQFF. For the CDR3, the DNA is TGTGCCAGCATGGGGAGAGGGAGGTCCTACAATGAGCAGTTCTTC.

The chain recombines TRBV3-1 (or the pseudogene TRBV3-2) with TRBJ2-1, with D possibly TRBD2 on 6 matching bases. This CDR3 spans 16 amino acids. The V end lost 1 base, the J end lost 6 bases, and 16 bases lay between the germline ends. The V gene's germline CDR1 is LGHDT and CDR2 YNNKEL (reference sequence). The CDR3 DNA sequence: TGTGCCAGCAGCCAAGGCGGGAACTCCTTAAGCAATGAGCAGTTCTTC. Its protein is CASSQGGNSLSNEQFF.

Sample share makes this clone medium-sized. The gene calls are TRBV24-1 and TRBJ2-2; D possibly corresponds to TRBD2 (6 bases). CDR1 and CDR2 (germline): KGHDR, SFDVKD. Trimming left V 3 bases short and J 6 bases short, with 13 bases between. This CDR3 region has 15 residues. This chain's CDR3 is CATSDPGDRPGELFF. CDR3 nucleotide sequence: TGTGCCACCAGTGATCCGGGGGATAGGCCCGGGGAGCTGTTTTTT.

The V gene is TRBV7-8, the J gene TRBJ2-1, with D perhaps matching TRBD1 (6 bases). CDR3 length equals 13 residues. V was trimmed by 5 bases and J by 14 bases, leaving 19 bases between them. Germline lookup yields CDR1 SGHVS and CDR2 FQNEAQ. The CDR3: CASSPRLGAKKFF. The DNA for the CDR3 is TGTGCCAGCAGCCCGCGGTTGGGGGCGAAGAAGTTCTTC.

The rearrangement joins TRBV6-2 or TRBV6-3 to TRBJ2-1, with 8 bases lining up with TRBD2. The CDR3 totals 15 residues. The germline V gene has CDR1 MNHEY and CDR2 SVGEGT. Unmatched junction bases numbered 8, after V lost 3 bases and J lost 7 bases. CDR3 bases: TGTGCCAGCAGTTATGGGCTAGCGGGTACGAATGAGCAGTTCTTC. Its protein is CASSYGLAGTNEQFF.

The V gene is TRBV28, the J gene TRBJ2-7, with 11 positions matching TRBD2. The CDR3 is made up of 17 amino acids. Losses at the gene ends were 6 bases for V and 7 bases for J; bases not matched to a gene: 17. The germline CDR1 and CDR2 sequences are MDHEN and SYDVKM. The CDR3: CASSAPSVSGRAREQYF. Here the CDR3 DNA reads TGTGCCAGCAGCGCCCCATCAGTTAGCGGGAGGGCGAGGGAGCAGTACTTC.

The chain recombines TRBV28 with TRBJ2-7; TRBD2 agrees at 10 bases. Germline loops: CDR1 MDHEN, CDR2 SYDVKM. Trimming at V came to 1 base and at J to 2 bases, leaving 5 bases not matched to a gene. This CDR3 spans 16 amino acids. The CDR3 reads CASSLYGSGRAYEQYF. The CDR3 DNA reads as TGTGCCAGCAGTTTATACGGAAGCGGGAGGGCCTACGAGCAGTACTTC.

A single count supports this clone. J is TRBJ2-7 and V is TRBV28; 11 nucleotides match TRBD1. Germline V gene sequence: CDR1 MDHEN, CDR2 SYDVKM. The CDR3 sequence is 15 residues long. Trimming cost V 2 bases and J 3 bases; bases outside gene matches: 3. In DNA, the CDR3 is TGTGCCAGCAGTTTAGGCGGGACAGGGGGCTACGAGCAGTACTTC. It specifies CASSLGGTGGYEQYF.

The chain uses TRBV25-1 and TRBJ1-6, with 7 nucleotides matching TRBD1. From germline, CDR1 is MGHDK and CDR2 SYGVNS. V gave up 4 bases and J gave up 10 bases; unmatched junction bases: 10. The CDR3 contains 15 residues. The CDR3 loop reads CASSVGDRVGSPLHF. CDR3 in DNA: TGTGCCAGCAGTGTCGGAGACAGGGTTGGATCACCCCTCCACTTT.

This clone occurred a few times. V usage is TRBV6-5 and J usage is TRBJ1-2; unclear D gene. Deletions cut 5 bases from V and 6 bases from J, with 16 bases between. Looked up from germline, CDR1 is MNHEY and CDR2 is SVGAGI. This CDR3 is built from 14 residues. The CDR3 reads CASSRAGFGNGYTF. The CDR3 coding sequence is TGTGCCAGCAGTCGCGCGGGATTTGGGAATGGCTACACCTTC.

The V gene is TRBV27, the J gene TRBJ2-1; D might be TRBD2 (5 bases). Trimming removed 8 bases from V and 1 base from J, with 21 bases in between. This CDR3 is 17 amino acids long. Germline loops: CDR1 MNHEY, CDR2 SMNVEV (reference sequence). CDR3 residues: CASAPLPGTLSYNEQFF. The DNA for the CDR3 is TGTGCCAGCGCTCCTCTCCCGGGAACACTATCCTACAATGAGCAGTTCTTC.

J is TRBJ1-5 and V is TRBV19, with 8 positions matching TRBD1. Looked up from germline, CDR1 is LNHDA and CDR2 is SQIVND (reference sequence). This CDR3 comprises 16 residues. The J segment lost 0 bases and the V segment lost 7 bases, leaving 8 bases of the junction unmatched. The CDR3 reads CASNRDRSNSNQPQHF. The CDR3 nucleotides are TGTGCCAGTAACAGGGACAGGAGCAATAGCAATCAGCCCCAGCATTTT.